This T cell receptor beta chain was found in a study of OX40 agonist ivuxolimab in advanced cancers. Findings and caveats of the study: Researchers report that CD8+ T cells had, on average, more expanded clones than CD4+.

A remark on this clone: Its antigen is unidentified.

Sequenced by immunoSEQ multiplex PCR; TCRdb stores in-frame clones only, minus some. The repertoire holds around 98,000 clones, roughly 89% seen once, with roughly 0.5% in the top ten. In germline, CDR1 is SGHDN, CDR2 FVKESK. V lost 4 bases and J lost 2; bases outside the gene matches: 14. The CDR3 totals 17 residues. This clonotype was sampled from an adult with an advanced solid tumor such as melanoma, head and neck, liver or kidney cancer. This sequence joins TRBV14 and TRBJ2-7; 7 nucleotides agree with TRBD2. The sample here was CD4+ or CD8+ T cells sorted from blood, taken in a trial of the OX40 agonist ivuxolimab. CDR3 in amino acids: CASSPQWRTSLPYEQYF. DNA of the CDR3: TGTGCCAGCAGCCCCCAATGGAGGACTAGTCTACCCTACGAGCAGTACTTC.